This T cell receptor (beta chain) comes out of a study of cytomegalovirus exposure and HLA in healthy donors. Overall study context: An analysis done earlier identified more than 90 million unique TCR beta sequences from 190 million or so T cells. The study's findings and limits: With DRB1 most and HLA-C fewest, TCR association rates differed between HLA loci in a later analysis.

Amplification used 60 Vbeta primers and 13 Jbeta primers. Sequencing used immunoSEQ multiplex PCR; TCRdb keeps in-frame clones, though not all of them. The sample data list under 200,000 clones. The CDR3 is made up of 13 amino acids. Trimming took 4 bases from V and 10 from J; bases not matched to a gene: 5. Germline CDR1 reads SQVTM; CDR2 reads ANQGSEA. Comments on this clone: Antigen: not known.

This clonotype was obtained from a woman in her late teens or twenties in good health and CMV-seropositive. The material sequenced was PBMCs. The chain couples TRBV29-1 to TRBJ2-1; 12 bases are shared with TRBD2. The CDR3, as DNA: TGCAGCGTTGCTAGCGGGAGGGCCCACGAGCAGTTCTTC. Translation: CSVASGRAHEQFF.